This T cell receptor (beta chain) was retrieved from a study of blood T cell repertoires in COVID-19. CDR1 is MNHEY, CDR2 SVGAGI, per germline. The ends were cut back, 2 bases at V and 10 bases at J, with 14 bases in the middle. This CDR3 is 14 amino acids long. Generated by immunoSEQ multiplex PCR, the TCRdb table keeps only in-frame clones and is missing some. Among 180,000 or so clones, roughly 90% were seen once, and the ten largest hold 6.5% to 8.5%. The receptor was derived from a middle-aged man with acute or convalescent COVID-19. The J gene is TRBJ1-4, the V gene TRBV6-5; D not resolved. Sequenced material: peripheral blood. The CDR3 DNA is TGTGCCAGCAGTTACCCCGAGGTCGGGTCAAAACTGTTTTTT. Protein sequence: CASSYPEVGSKLFF.